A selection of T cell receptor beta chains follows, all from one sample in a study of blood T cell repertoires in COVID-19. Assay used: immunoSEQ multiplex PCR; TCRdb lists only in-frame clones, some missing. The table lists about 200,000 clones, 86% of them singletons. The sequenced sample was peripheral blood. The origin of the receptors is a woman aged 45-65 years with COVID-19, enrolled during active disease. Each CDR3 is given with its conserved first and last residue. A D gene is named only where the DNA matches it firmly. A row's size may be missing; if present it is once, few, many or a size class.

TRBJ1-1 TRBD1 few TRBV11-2 TGTGCCAGCAGCTTAGAGGGACAGGGGGCTAAGAACACTGAAGCTTTCTTT CASSLEGQGAKNTEAFF
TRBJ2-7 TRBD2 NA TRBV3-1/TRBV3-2 TGTGCCAGCAGCCAAGGCACCGGGACTAGCGTAAGTTTC CASSQGTGTSVSF
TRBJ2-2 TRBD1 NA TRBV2 TGTGCCAGCAGTGAAGACAGGGGGCGTACCGGGGAGCTGTTTTTT CASSEDRGRTGELFF
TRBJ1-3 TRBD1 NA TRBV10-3 TGTGCCATCAGCGAATTTAACACAGGGGGCTCTGGAAACACCATATATTTT CAISEFNTGGSGNTIYF
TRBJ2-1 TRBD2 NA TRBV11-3 TGTGCCAGCAGCCCTAGCGGTGCCTACAATGAGCAGTTCTTC CASSPSGAYNEQFF
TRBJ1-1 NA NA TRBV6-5 TGTGCCAGCAGCCGCTTAGGGGAGAACACTGAAGCTTTCTTT CASSRLGENTEAFF
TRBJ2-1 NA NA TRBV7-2 TGTGCCAGCAACCCCGGGAGTGAGCAGTTCTTC CASNPGSEQFF
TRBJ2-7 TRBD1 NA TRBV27 TGTGCCAGCAGTTTCCAGGGACAGGCGTACTCCTACGAGCAGTACTTC CASSFQGQAYSYEQYF
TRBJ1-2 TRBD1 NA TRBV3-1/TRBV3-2 TGTGCCAGCAGCCAAGCGGGACAGAACTATGGCTACACCTTC CASSQAGQNYGYTF
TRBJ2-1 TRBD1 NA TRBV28 TGTGCCAGCACCCCTCAATGGGACAGGCGGGGTGAGCAGTTCTTC CASTPQWDRRGEQFF
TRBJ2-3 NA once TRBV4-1 TGCGCCAGCAGCCTAGCGAGCGGGTCAAGCACAGATACGCAGTATTTT CASSLASGSSTDTQYF
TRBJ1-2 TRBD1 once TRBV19 TGTGCCAGTAGTGAACCGGGACAGGGGGCTATCTACTATGGCTACACCTTC CASSEPGQGAIYYGYTF
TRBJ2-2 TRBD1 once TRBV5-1 TGCGCCAGCAATTCCTACAGGGGGCAGGACGGGGAGCTGTTTTTT CASNSYRGQDGELFF
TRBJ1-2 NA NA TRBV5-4 TGTGCCAGCAGCGGGAGGGGTTGGAACTATGGCTACACCTTC CASSGRGWNYGYTF
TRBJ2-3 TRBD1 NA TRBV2 TGTGCCAGTCAACAGGGGGCAAGAACAGATACGCAGTATTTT CASQQGARTDTQYF
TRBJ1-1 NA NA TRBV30 TGTGCCTGGAGGGTAGGAGGAGGGACTGAAGCTTTCTTT CAWRVGGGTEAFF
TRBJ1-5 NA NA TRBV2 TGTGCCAGCAGCCTTGAATCGGGATATAATCAGCCCCAGCATTTT CASSLESGYNQPQHF
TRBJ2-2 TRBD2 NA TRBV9 TGTGCCAGCAGCGTAGATACTAGCGGGGGACGATGGGGCACCGGGGAGCTGTTTTTT CASSVDTSGGRWGTGELFF
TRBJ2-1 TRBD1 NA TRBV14 TGTGCCAGCAGCCCTACAGGGGTAATGGGTTGGAATGAGCAGTTCTTC CASSPTGVMGWNEQFF
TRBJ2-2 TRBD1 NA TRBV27 TGTGCCAGCAGTTCGACAGGGGTATTCACCGGGGAGCTGTTTTTT CASSSTGVFTGELFF
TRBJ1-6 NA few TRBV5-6 TGTGCCAGCAGCTTGGCCGAGTATTCACCCCTCCACTTT CASSLAEYSPLHF
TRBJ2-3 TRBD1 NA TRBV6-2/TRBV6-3 TGTGCCAGCAGTTACCCGGACAGGGTGCCAGATACGCAGTATTTT CASSYPDRVPDTQYF
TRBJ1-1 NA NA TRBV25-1 TGTGCCAGCAGCCCCCCAGGGCGCCACACTGAAGCTTTCTTT CASSPPGRHTEAFF
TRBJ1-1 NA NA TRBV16 TGTGCCAGCAGCCCGACGATGAGGGCTGAAGCTTTCTTT CASSPTMRAEAFF
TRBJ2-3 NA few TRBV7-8 TGTGCCAGCAGCTTAGAGGGCGGGGCTAGCACAGATACGCAGTATTTT CASSLEGGASTDTQYF
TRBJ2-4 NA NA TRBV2 TGTGCCAGCAGTGATGGTTTCGGGTACTTC CASSDGFGYF
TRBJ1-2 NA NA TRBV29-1 TGCAGCGTTGAACGGCAGAGGGCTAACTATGGCTACACCTTC CSVERQRANYGYTF
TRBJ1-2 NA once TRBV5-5 TGTGCCAGCAGCTGGGGGGGACGGGACCAAGTTAACTATGGCTACACCTTC CASSWGGRDQVNYGYTF
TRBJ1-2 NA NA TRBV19 TGTGCCAGTAGTCCGTCAGGGGAAGGCTACACCTTC CASSPSGEGYTF
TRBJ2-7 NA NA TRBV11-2 TGTGCCAGCAGCTTAGAAGGGCCAGGGTACGAGCAGTACTTC CASSLEGPGYEQYF
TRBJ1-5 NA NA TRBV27 TGTGCCAGCAGTTTGGGGGGTTATAGCAATCAGCCCCAGCATTTT CASSLGGYSNQPQHF
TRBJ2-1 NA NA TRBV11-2 TGTGCCAGCAGCTCTATCATGTTTCTAGATGATGAGCAGTTCTTC CASSSIMFLDDEQFF
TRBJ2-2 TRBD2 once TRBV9 TGTGCCAGCAGCTTTCGACTAGCGGGGTACACCGGGGAGCTGTTTTTT CASSFRLAGYTGELFF
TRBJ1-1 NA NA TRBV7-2 TGTGCCAGCAGTCAGATGGGGGGGGCCACTGAAGCTTTCTTT CASSQMGGATEAFF
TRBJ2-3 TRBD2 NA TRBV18 TGTGCCAGCTCCTCTTCTACCGCCGTTAGCGGGTACAGCACAGATACGCAGTATTTT CASSSSTAVSGYSTDTQYF
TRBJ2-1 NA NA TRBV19 TGTGCCAGTAGTATACCGGGACTCAACAATGAGCAGTTCTTC CASSIPGLNNEQFF
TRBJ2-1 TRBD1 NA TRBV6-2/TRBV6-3 TGTGCCAGCAGTTACTCGTTTGAGGTTGGACAGGGGGCGGTAAATGAGCAGTTCTTC CASSYSFEVGQGAVNEQFF
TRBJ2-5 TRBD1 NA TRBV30 TGTGCCTGGAGTTCCGGGACAGGGACGAAGACCCAGTACTTC CAWSSGTGTKTQYF
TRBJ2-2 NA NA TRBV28 TGTGCCAGCAGCTCCACCCCCCTTCGCGCCGGGGAGCTGTTTTTT CASSSTPLRAGELFF
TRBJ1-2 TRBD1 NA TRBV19 TGTGCCAGTAGTATGATAGGGGGCGGCTATGGCTACACCTTC CASSMIGGGYGYTF
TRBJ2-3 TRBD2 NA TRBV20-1 TGCAGTGCTAGTCTAACCGGGACTAGCGGGGGGGCCGGTACGCAGTATTTT CSASLTGTSGGAGTQYF
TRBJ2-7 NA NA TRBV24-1 TGTGCCACCAGTGACAGATCCCTAGCGTTCGGGGAGCAGTACTTC CATSDRSLAFGEQYF
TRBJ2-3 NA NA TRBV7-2 TGTGCCAGCAGCACCGTCTTGGGATGGGGCACAACAGATACGCAGTATTTT CASSTVLGWGTTDTQYF